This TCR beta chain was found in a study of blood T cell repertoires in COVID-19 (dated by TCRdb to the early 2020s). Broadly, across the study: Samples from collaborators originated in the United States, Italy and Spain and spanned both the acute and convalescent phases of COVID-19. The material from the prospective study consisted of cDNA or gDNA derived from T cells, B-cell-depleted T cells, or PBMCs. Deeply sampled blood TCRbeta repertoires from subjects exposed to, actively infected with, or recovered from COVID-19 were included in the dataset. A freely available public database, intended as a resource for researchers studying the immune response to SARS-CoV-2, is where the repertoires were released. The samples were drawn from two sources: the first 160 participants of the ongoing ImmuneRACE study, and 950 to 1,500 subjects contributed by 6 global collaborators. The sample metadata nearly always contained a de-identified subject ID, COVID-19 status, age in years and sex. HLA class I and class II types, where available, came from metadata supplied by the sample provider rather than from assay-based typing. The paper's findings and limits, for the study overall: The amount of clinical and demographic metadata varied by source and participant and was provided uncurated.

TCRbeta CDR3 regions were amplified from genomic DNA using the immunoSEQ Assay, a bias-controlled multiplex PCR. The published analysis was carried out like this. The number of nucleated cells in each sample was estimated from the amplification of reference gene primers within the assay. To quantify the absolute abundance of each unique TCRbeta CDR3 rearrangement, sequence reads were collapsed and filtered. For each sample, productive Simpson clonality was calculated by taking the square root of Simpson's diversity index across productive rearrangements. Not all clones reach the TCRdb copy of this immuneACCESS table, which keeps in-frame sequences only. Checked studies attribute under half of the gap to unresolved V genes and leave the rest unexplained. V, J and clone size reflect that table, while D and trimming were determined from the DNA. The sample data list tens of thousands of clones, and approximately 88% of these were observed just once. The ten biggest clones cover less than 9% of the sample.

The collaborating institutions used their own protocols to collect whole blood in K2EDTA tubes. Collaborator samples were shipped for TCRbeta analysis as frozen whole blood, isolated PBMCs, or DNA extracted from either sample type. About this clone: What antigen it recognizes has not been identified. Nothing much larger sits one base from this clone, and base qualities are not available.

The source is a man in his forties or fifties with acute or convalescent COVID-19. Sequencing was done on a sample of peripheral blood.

This receptor carries the CDR3 CASSRLAGVVTGELFF. The nucleotide sequence is given as TGTGCCAGCAGCCGACTAGCGGGGGTAGTGACCGGGGAGCTGTTTTTT. Recombination connected TRBV13 to TRBJ2-2; 12 bases in between match TRBD2. The germline V gene (reference sequence) specifies PRHDT as CDR1 and FYEKMQ as CDR2. Trimming leaves V shorter by 5 bases and J shorter by 5 bases, with the junction holding 6 bases beyond the gene matches. Reading from cysteine to phenylalanine, the CDR3 counts 16 amino acids. Only CDR3 DNA is held: 48 bases, read in frame from base 1. Reference TRBV13 and TRBJ2-2 proteins supply the regions before and after the CDR3; the full variable domain is: AAGVIQSPRHLIKEKRETATLKCYPIPRHDTVYWYQQGPGQDPQFLISFYEKMQSDKGSIPDRFSAQQFSDYHSELNMSSLELGDSALYFCASSRLAGVVTGELFFGEGSRLTVL.